What follows describes a single T cell receptor beta chain. What it binds is unknown. This sample stems from a study of T cells in Graves' hyperthyroidism and ophthalmopathy. Study-wide results and caveats: Model-based prediction identified ophthalmopathy a median 6.5 months prior to its onset.

Using RNA transcripts as the source, TCR beta CDR3 regions were amplified. RT-PCR in the first round (using the HTBI primer set) targeted the TCR CDR3. MiXCR was run by TCRdb on the multiplex PCR reads, yielding one entry per CDR3 protein. The sample has about 410,000 distinct CDR3 sequences; approximately 15% are singletons. The CDR3 runs 15 residues. Germline V gene data show CDR1 as LNHDA and CDR2 as SQIVND (reference sequence). V was clipped by 4 bases and J by 6 bases; unmatched bases: 7. The material sequenced was blood. The rearrangement joins TRBV19 to TRBJ2-2, with 8 bases that match TRBD1. The sequence was obtained from a man between 18 and 35 years old with Graves' ophthalmopathy. This chain's CDR3 is CASSRWAGGSGELFF. The DNA of the CDR3 is TGTGCCAGTAGTAGGTGGGCAGGGGGCTCCGGGGAGCTGTTTTTT.